The entry below describes one TCR beta chain. Per donor there was one draw, yielding a blood sample of about 2.4 ml. Whole-blood total RNA was extracted without T cell sorting. The data originate from a study of monozygotic twins with inflammatory bowel disease. CDR3 length: 16 residues. CDR1 is ENHRY, CDR2 SYGVKD, per germline. TCRalpha along with TCRbeta cDNA was subjected to two nested PCRs lasting roughly 17 and 9 cycles. TCRdb reworked the 5' RACE reads into one entry per CDR3 protein, no DNA. The sample totals approximately 330,000 distinct CDR3 sequences. The specimen sequenced was blood. This receptor was taken from a human donor with ulcerative colitis or Crohn's disease, or a healthy co-twin of an affected twin (not recorded which). The chain combines TRBV10-3 with TRBJ2-3. This CDR3 is CAISELGLESTDTQYF.